This paragraph covers one T cell receptor (beta chain) sequence. The sample is drawn from a study of blood T cells in healthy people across ages. Study details: Template switching retrieved approximately one barcoded beta molecule for each two T cells.

With a J-beta primer mix and a sample-barcoded 5' primer, a second PCR ran roughly 6 to 11 cycles. MiXCR, run by TCRdb on the 5' RACE reads, gives a single entry per CDR3 protein. Seen here are 700,000 to 850,000 distinct CDR3 sequences, around 34% observed once, and the top ten hold roughly 13%. Germline CDR1 reads MNHEY; CDR2 reads SVGEGT. This CDR3 spans 14 amino acids. Trimming at V came to 7 bases and at J to 6 bases, leaving 5 bases not matched to a gene. The sample taken for sequencing was blood. The TCR was taken from a man aged 18 to 29 in good health. The rearrangement links TRBV6-2 or TRBV6-3 to TRBJ2-1; 11 positions agree with TRBD1. Written as DNA, the CDR3 is TGTGCCAGCATTCGGACAGGGGGCTTCAATGAGCAGTTCTTC. Translated: CASIRTGGFNEQFF.